This T cell receptor beta chain stems from a study of blood T cell repertoires in COVID-19. The J segment lost 1 base and the V segment lost 9 bases, leaving 12 bases of the junction unmatched. Germline V gene sequence: CDR1 LNHDA, CDR2 SQIVND (reference sequence). The CDR3 consists of 16 residues. This table comes from immunoSEQ multiplex PCR, and its TCRdb copy is limited to in-frame clones, with some not included. Among 150,000 to 200,000 clones listed, around four fifths were seen once. This TCR derives from a woman aged 80 or older with acute or convalescent COVID-19. The sequenced sample consisted of peripheral blood. The rearrangement uses TRBV19 and TRBJ1-3, with 7 bases identical to TRBD1. This CDR3 reads CASATDRLGSGNTIYF. The CDR3, as DNA: TGTGCCAGCGCTACGGACAGGTTAGGTTCTGGAAACACCATATATTTT.